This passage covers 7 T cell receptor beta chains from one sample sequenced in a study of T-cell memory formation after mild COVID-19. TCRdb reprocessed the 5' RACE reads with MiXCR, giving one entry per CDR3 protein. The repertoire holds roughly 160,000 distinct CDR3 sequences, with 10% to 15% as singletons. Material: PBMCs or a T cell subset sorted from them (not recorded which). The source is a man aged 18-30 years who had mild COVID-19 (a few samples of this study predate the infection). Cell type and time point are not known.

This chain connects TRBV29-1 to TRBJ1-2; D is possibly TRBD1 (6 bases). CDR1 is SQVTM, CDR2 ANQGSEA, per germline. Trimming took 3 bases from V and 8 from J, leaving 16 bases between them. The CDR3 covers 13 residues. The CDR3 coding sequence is TGCAGCGTTGAGGGGGTCCAGGGGTACGGCTACACCTTC. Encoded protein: CSVEGVQGYGYTF.

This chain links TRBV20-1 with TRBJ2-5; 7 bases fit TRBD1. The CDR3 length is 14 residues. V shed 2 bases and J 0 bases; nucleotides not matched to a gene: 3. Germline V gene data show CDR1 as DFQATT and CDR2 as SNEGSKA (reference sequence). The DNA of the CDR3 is TGCAGTGCTAGACAACAGGGGTACCAAGAGACCCAGTACTTC. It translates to CSARQQGYQETQYF.

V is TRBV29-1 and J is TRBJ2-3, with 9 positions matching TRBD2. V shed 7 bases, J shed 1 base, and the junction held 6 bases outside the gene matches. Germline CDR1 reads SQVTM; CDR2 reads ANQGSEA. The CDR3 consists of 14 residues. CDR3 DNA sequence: TGCAGCGCTGAGCGGGGGGTGGGCACAGATACGCAGTATTTT. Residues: CSAERGVGTDTQYF.

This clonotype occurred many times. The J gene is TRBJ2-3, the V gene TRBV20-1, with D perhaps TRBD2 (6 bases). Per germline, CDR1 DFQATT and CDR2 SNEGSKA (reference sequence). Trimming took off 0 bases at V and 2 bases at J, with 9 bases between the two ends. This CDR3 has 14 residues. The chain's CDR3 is CSARDRTITDTQYF. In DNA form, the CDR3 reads TGCAGTGCTAGAGATCGGACTATCACAGATACGCAGTATTTT.

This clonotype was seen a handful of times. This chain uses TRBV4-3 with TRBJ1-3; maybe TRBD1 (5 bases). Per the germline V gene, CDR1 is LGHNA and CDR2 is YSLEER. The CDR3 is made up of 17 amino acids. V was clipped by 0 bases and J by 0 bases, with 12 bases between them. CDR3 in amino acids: CASSQDGFGGSGNTIYF. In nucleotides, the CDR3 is TGCGCCAGCAGCCAAGATGGGTTCGGGGGCTCTGGAAACACCATATATTTT.

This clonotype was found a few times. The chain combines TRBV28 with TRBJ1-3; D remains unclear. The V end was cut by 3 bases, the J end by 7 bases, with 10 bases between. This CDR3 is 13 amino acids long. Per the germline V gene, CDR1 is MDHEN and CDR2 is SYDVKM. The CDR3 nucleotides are TGTGCCAGCAGTTTGTCCGGGTCGAACACCATATATTTT. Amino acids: CASSLSGSNTIYF.

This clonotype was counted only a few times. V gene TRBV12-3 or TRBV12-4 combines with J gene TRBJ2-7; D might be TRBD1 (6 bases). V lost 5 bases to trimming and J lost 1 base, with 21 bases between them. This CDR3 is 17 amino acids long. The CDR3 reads CASSPSRRGSSSYEQYV. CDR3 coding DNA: TGTGCCAGCAGTCCCAGTCGCAGGGGCAGCTCATCCTACGAGCAGTACGTC.